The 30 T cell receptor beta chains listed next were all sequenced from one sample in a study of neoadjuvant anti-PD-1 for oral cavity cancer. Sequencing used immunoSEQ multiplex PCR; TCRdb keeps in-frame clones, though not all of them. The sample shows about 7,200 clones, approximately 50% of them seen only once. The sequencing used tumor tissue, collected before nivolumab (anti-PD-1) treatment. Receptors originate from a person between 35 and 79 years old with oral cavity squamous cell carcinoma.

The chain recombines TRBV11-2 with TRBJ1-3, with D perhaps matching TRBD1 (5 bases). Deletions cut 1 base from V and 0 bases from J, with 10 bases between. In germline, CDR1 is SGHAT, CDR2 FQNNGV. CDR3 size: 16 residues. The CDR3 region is CASSLGQGISGNTIYF. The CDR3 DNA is TGTGCCAGCAGCTTAGGTCAGGGCATCTCTGGAAACACCATATATTTT.

The CDR3 DNA reads TGCAGCATTGCCAGACAGGGGAGAAGCTACGAGCAGTACTTC. Amino acids: CSIARQGRSYEQYF. V is TRBV29-1 and J is TRBJ2-7; 8 bases map to TRBD1. The J segment lost 3 bases and the V segment lost 8 bases, leaving 12 bases of the junction unmatched. The germline V gene has CDR1 SQVTM and CDR2 ANQGSEA. This CDR3 region has 14 residues.

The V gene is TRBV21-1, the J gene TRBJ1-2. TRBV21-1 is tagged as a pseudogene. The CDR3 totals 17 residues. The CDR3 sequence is CASSKARDPPDFYGYTF. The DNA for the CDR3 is TGTGCCAGCAGCAAAGCCCGTGACCCACCCGATTTCTATGGCTACACCTTC.

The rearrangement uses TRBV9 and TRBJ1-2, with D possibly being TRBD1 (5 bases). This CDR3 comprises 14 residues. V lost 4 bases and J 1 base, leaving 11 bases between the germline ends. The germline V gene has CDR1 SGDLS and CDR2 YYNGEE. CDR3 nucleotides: TGTGCCAGCAGCCCGGGACGGTTTAACTATGGCTACACCTTC. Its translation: CASSPGRFNYGYTF. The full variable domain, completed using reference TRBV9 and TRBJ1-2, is DSGVTQTPKHLITATGQRVTLRCSPRSGDLSVYWYQQSLDQGLQFLIQYYNGEERAKGNILERFSAQQFPDLHSELNLSSLELGDSALYFCASSPGRFNYGYTFGSGTRLTVV.

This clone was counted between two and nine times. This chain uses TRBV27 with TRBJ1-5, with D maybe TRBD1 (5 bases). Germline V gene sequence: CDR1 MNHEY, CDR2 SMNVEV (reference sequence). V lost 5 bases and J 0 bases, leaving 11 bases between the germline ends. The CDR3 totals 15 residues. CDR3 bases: TGTGCCAGCAGTCCATCAGGGCATAGCAATCAGCCCCAGCATTTT. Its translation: CASSPSGHSNQPQHF.

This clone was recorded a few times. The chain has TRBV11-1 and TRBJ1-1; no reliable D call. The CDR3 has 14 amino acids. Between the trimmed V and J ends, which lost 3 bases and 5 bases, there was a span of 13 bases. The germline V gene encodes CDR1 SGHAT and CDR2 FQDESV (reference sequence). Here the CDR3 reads CASSFVPGGTEAFF. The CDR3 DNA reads TGTGCCAGCAGCTTCGTCCCTGGAGGGACTGAAGCTTTCTTT.

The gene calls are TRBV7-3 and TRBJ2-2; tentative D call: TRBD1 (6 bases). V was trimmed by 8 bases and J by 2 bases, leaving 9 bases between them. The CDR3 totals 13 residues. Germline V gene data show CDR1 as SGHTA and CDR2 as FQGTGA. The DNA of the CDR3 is TGTGCCAGCGGCAGGGGTAACACCGGGGAGCTGTTTTTT. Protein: CASGRGNTGELFF.

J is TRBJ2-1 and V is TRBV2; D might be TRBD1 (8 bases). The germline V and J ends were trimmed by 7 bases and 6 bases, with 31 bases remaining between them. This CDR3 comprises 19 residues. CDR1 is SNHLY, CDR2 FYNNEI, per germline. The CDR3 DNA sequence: TGTGCCAGCAATCCAGGGGGCGGGATCCTCCCCGGGAGGCTCAATGAGCAGTTCTTC. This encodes CASNPGGGILPGRLNEQFF.

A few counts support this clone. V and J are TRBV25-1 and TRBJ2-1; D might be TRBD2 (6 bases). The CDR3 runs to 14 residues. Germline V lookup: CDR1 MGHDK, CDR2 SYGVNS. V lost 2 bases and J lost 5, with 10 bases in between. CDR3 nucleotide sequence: TGTGCCAGCAGTGAAGACGGGGGAAACAATGAGCAGTTCTTC. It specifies CASSEDGGNNEQFF.

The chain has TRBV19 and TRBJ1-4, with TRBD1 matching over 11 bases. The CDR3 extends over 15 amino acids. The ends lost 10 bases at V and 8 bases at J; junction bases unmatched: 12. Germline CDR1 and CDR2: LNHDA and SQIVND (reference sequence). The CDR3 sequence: CANPLEGTGGEKLFF. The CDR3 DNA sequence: TGTGCCAACCCCCTAGAGGGGACAGGGGGAGAAAAACTGTTTTTT.

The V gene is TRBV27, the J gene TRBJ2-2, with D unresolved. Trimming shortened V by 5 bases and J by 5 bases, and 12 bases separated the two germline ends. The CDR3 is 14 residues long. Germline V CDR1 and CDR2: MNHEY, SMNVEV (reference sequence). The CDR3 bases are TGTGCCAGCAGTCCCTCGGCGGTAACCGGGGAGCTGTTTTTT. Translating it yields CASSPSAVTGELFF.

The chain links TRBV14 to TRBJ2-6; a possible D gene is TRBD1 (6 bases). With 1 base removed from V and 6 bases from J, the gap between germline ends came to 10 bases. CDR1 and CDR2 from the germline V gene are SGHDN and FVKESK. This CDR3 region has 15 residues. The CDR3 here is CASSQVTGLANVLTF. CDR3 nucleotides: TGTGCCAGCAGCCAAGTTACAGGGTTGGCCAACGTCCTGACTTTC.

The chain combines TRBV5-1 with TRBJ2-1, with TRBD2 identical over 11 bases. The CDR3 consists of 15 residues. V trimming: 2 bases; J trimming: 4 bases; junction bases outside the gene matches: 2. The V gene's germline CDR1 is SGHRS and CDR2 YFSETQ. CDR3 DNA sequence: TGCGCCAGCAGCTTACTAGCGGGAGAGTACAATGAGCAGTTCTTC. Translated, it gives CASSLLAGEYNEQFF.

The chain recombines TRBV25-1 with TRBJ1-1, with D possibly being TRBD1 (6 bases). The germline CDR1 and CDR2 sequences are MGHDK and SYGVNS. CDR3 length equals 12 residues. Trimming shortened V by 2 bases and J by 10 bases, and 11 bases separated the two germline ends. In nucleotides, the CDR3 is TGTGCCAGCAGTGAAACCGGGGGCGTAGCTTTCTTT. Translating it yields CASSETGGVAFF. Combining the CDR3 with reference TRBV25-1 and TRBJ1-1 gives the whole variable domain EADIYQTPRYLVIGTGKKITLECSQTMGHDKMYWYQQDPGMELHLIHYSYGVNSTEKGDLSSESTVSRIRTEHFPLTLESARPSHTSQYLCASSETGGVAFFGQGTRLTVV.

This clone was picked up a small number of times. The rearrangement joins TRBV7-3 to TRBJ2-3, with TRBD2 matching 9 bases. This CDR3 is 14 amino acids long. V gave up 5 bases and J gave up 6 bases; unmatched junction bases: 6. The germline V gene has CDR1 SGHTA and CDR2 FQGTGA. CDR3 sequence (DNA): TGTGCCAGCAGCCCTGGACTAGCGACCGATACGCAGTATTTT. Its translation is CASSPGLATDTQYF. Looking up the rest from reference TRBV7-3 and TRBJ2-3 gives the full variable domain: GAGVSQTPSNKVTEKGKYVELRCDPISGHTALYWYRQSLGQGPEFLIYFQGTGAADDSGLPNDRFFAVRPEGSVSTLKIQRTERGDSAVYLCASSPGLATDTQYFGPGTRLTVL.

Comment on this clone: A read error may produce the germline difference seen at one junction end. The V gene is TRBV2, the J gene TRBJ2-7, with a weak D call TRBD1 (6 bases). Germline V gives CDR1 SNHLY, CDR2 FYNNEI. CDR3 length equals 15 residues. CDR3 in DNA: TGTGCCAGCACTGAACAGGGACCTTCCAACTACGAGCAGTACTTC. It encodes CASTEQGPSNYEQYF.

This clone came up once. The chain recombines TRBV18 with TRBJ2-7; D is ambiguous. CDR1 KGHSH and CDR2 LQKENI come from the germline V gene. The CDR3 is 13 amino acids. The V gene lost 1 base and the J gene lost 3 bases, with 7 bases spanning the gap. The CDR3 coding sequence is TGTGCCAGCTCACCACAAAGAGGCTACGAGCAGTACTTC. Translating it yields CASSPQRGYEQYF.

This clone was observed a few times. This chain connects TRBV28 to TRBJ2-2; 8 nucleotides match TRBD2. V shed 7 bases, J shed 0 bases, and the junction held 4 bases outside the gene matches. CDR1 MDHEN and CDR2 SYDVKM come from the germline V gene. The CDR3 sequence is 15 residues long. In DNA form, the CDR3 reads TGTGCCAGCATCCTTAGCGGGGCGAACACCGGGGAGCTGTTTTTT. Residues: CASILSGANTGELFF.

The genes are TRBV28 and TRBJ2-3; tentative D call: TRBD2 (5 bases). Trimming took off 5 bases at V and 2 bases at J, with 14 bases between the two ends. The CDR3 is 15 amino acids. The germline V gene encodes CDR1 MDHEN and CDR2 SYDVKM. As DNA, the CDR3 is TGTGCCAGCAGTAGAAGGGAGTTTAACACAGATACGCAGTATTTT. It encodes CASSRREFNTDTQYF. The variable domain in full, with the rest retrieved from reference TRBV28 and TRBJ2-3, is DVKVTQSSRYLVKRTGEKVFLECVQDMDHENMFWYRQDPGLGLRLIYFSYDVKMKEKGDIPEGYSVSREKKERFSLILESASTNQTSMYLCASSRREFNTDTQYFGPGTRLTVL.

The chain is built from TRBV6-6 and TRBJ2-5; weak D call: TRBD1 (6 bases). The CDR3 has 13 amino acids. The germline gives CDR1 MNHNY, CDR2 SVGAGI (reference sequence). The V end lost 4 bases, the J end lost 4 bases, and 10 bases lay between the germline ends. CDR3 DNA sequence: TGTGCCAGCAGTTCCCTAGGGGGAGAGACCCAGTACTTC. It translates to CASSSLGGETQYF.

The CDR3 DNA is TGTGCCAGCAGCCCCGCCGGGAACAAGGTATACGAGCAGTACTTC. It yields the protein CASSPAGNKVYEQYF. V gene TRBV7-9 combines with J gene TRBJ2-7, with a weak D call TRBD2 (5 bases). V gave up 5 bases and J gave up 4 bases, with 18 bases separating them. Germline-derived CDR1 and CDR2 are SEHNR and FQNEAQ (reference sequence). The CDR3 has 15 amino acids.

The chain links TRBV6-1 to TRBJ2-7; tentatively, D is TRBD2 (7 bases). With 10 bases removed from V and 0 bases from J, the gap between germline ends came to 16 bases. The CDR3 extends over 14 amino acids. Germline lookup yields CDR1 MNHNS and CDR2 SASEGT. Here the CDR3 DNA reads TGTGCCACCAGGGGAGGGGGAAACTCCTACGAGCAGTACTTC. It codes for CATRGGGNSYEQYF.

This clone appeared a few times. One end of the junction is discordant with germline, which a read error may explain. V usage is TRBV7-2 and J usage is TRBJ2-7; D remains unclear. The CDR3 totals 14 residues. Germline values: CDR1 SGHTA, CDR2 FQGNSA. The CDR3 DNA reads TGTGCCAGCACCTTAGGGAACCTGGGCTACGAGCAGTACTTC. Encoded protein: CASTLGNLGYEQYF.

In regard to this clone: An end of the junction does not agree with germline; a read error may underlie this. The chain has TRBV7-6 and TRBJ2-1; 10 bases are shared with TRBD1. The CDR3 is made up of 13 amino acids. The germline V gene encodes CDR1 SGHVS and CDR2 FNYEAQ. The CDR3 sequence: CASSLDGTGDCIF. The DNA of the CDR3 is TGTGCCAGCAGCTTAGACGGGACAGGGGATTGTATCTTC. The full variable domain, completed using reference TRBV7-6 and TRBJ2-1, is GAGVSQSPRYKVTKRGQDVALRCDPISGHVSLYWYRQALGQGPEFLTYFNYEAQQDKSGLPNDRFSAERPEGSISTLTIQRTEQRDSAMYRCASSLDGTGDCIFGPGTRLTVL.

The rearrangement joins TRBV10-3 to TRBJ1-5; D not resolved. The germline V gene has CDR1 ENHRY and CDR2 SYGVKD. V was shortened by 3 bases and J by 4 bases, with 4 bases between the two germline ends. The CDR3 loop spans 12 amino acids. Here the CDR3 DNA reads TGTGCCATCAGTGACCTAAATCAGCCCCAGCATTTT. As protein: CAISDLNQPQHF.

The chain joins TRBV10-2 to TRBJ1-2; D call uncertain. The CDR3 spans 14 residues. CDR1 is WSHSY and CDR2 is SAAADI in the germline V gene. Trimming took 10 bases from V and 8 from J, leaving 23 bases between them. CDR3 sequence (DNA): TGCGCCACCTTTTCCGTGGCCAGCTTCTGGGGCTACACCTTC. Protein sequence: CATFSVASFWGYTF.

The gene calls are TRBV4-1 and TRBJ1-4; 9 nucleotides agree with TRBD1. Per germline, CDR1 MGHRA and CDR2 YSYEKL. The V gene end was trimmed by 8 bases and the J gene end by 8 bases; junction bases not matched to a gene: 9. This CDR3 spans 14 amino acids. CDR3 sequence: CASSTGGVLEKLFF. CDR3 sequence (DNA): TGCGCCAGCTCCACAGGGGGCGTTTTAGAAAAACTGTTTTTT.

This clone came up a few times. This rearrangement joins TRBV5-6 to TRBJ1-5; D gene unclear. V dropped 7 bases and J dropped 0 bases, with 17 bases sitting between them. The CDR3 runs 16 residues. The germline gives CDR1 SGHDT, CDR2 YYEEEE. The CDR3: CASRHRMSDSNQPQHF. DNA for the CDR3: TGTGCCAGCCGACACCGGATGTCGGATAGCAATCAGCCCCAGCATTTT.

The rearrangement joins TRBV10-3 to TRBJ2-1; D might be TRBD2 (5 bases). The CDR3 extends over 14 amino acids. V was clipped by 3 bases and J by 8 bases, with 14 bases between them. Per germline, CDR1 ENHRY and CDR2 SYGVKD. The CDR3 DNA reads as TGTGCCATCAGTGAAGGTGGTCCCGGGGATGAGCAGTTCTTC. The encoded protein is CAISEGGPGDEQFF.

The CDR3 reads CASSAGTAQNYGYTF. The CDR3 DNA reads as TGTGCCAGCAGCGCAGGGACAGCCCAGAACTATGGCTACACCTTC. The rearrangement joins TRBV6-5 to TRBJ1-2, with 7 bases that match TRBD1. CDR1 is MNHEY, CDR2 SVGAGI, per germline. The trim removed 6 bases at V and 2 bases at J, leaving 9 bases unmatched. CDR3 length: 15 amino acids.